This T cell receptor beta chain was retrieved from a study of beta chain features in type 1 diabetes listed by TCRdb under 2018. In terms of the full investigation: Patients and healthy donors did not differ in mean age, gender distribution, total cell number or subset yield. Whereas all 30 or so donors provided naive and central memory subsets, regulatory and stem cell-like memory subsets were isolated from just 8 patients and about 8 healthy donors. The study compared TCRB repertoires of sorted circulating CD4+ T cell subsets between recently diagnosed type 1 diabetes patients and matched healthy donors. A total of 85 million to 140 million sorted cells were examined across all samples, and the number of cells per subset was strongly correlated with RNA yield.

This clone was seen at least ten times. The antigen it recognizes is unknown. Base quality data are lacking; no much larger clone is found one base away. Study-wide conclusions, independent of this receptor: A moderate but significant shortening of TCRB CDR3 length was observed in type 1 diabetes patients in all four CD4+ subsets. Naive, central memory and regulatory TCRB repertoires appeared to be more alike among patients than among healthy donors. Fewer insertions and more nucleotide deletions at VDJ recombination sites were observed in patients with type 1 diabetes, implying thymic rearrangement abnormalities. PCR may preferentially amplify shorter templates, but because patient and control samples were amplified and corrected together, any resulting skew would affect both groups equally. Because small numbers of individuals were included in the HLA sub-analyses, any influence of HLA type on TCRB rearrangement was left unresolved. Because cDNA rather than genomic DNA was sequenced, highly expressing activated cells could have been over-represented, although no difference in activation and CD3 levels was found between groups.

The entire isolated RNA was reverse transcribed using the High Capacity cDNA Reverse Transcription Kit, and thus expressed TCRB transcripts were sequenced. Deep immunoSEQ sequencing was performed on naive, central memory and regulatory T cell samples, with an average of roughly 4 million total reads per sample. After sorted cells were lysed in RLT buffer, RNA was extracted with DNase-treated RNeasy Micro or Mini kits, with the choice depending on cell number. To prevent cross-contamination, every cell subset was processed on its own, while patient and healthy donor samples were processed together. The immunoSEQ multiplex PCR was used to amplify TCRB sequences from cDNA, yielding 87-bp fragments that span the CDR3 region. Sequencing of the amplicons was performed on the Illumina HiSeq platform. Turning to the authors' computational methods: Synthetic template baselines were used to correct PCR bias computationally, reads within Hamming distance 2 were collapsed together, and singletons that could not be merged were discarded. By aligning reads against IMGT, V, D and J genes, CDR3 length, and insertions or deletions at six rearrangement sites were assigned. Clonotype counts were normalized to sorted cell number within each subset before computing true diversity and Gini coefficients with the tcR R package. Repertoire sharing was quantified using the overlap coefficient calculated on TCRB nucleotide sequences. The source is immuneACCESS, and TCRdb retained only in-frame sequences with V and J called. Part of the clones is not carried over; for the studies checked, unresolved V genes explain less than half of this, and the remainder is unexplained. V and J calls plus clone size are reproduced from that table; the DNA served to infer D and trimming. This sample gives about 150,000 clones in total; around a tenth of them show up just once. 0.68% of the sample rests with the top ten.

Each donor gave one peripheral blood draw, averaging approximately 0.12 L, which was collected into heparinised tubes. A BD FACSAria II was used to sort naive, central memory, regulatory and stem cell-like memory CD4+ T cells with a panel that included CD45RO, CCR7, CD25, CD127, CD95 and CD27. Purity was above 95% for every sorted population. PBMCs were isolated immediately by Lymphoprep density gradient centrifugation and stained directly without culture. So that batch effects would be minimized, each experiment stained and sorted samples in pairs, pairing one healthy donor with one patient. The sample taken for sequencing was central memory CD4+ T cells from blood. The sequence derives from a man aged 18 to 29 in good health.

The sequence in DNA is TGCAGCGCTCGGCCGGGACAGTTATCCTACGAGCAGTACTTC. This encodes CSARPGQLSYEQYF. This chain joins TRBV29-1 to TRBJ2-7; TRBD1 agrees with 7 junctional bases. CDR3 length: 14 amino acids, cysteine to phenylalanine. The sequence is cut down to CDR3 DNA, 42 bases in frame from base 1. Looking up the germline V gene yields CDR1 SQVTM and CDR2 ANQGSEA. For this chain, trimming is 7 bases at the V end and 1 base at the J end, and the number of junction bases without a gene match is 10.